The 21 T cell receptor beta chains presented below share a single source sample, sequenced in a study of technical replicates of blood from several donors. The protocol was immunoSEQ multiplex PCR, while the TCRdb copy is restricted to in-frame clones and leaves out a portion. The top ten clones hold around 5% of a sample with tens of thousands of clones, more than 75% of them seen once. Source material: PBMCs. The receptor set was obtained from a human donor in good health. Some clones in this sample may be carry-over from other donors' samples.

The chain couples TRBV7-9 to TRBJ1-4; 9 bases are shared with TRBD1. The J segment lost 3 bases and the V segment lost 4 bases, leaving 3 bases of the junction unmatched. Germline lookup yields CDR1 SEHNR and CDR2 FQNEAQ (reference sequence). The CDR3 is 15 amino acids. The CDR3 region is CASSSQGASNEKLFF. In nucleotides, the CDR3 is TGTGCCAGCAGCTCACAGGGGGCGTCTAATGAAAAACTGTTTTTT.

The chain is built from TRBV4-2 and TRBJ2-1; TRBD2 aligns across 8 bases. CDR3 length: 19 amino acids. The V gene's germline CDR1 is LGHNA and CDR2 YNFKEQ. The V gene end was trimmed by 1 base and the J gene end by 5 bases; junction bases not matched to a gene: 16. CDR3 sequence reads: CASSQATTTLAGPNNEQFF. CDR3 in DNA: TGTGCCAGCAGCCAAGCCACCACTACTTTAGCGGGGCCAAACAATGAGCAGTTCTTC.

The chain has TRBV6-1 and TRBJ2-3; 10 bases agree with TRBD2. V was clipped by 7 bases and J by 4 bases; unmatched bases: 8. The CDR3 is 15 amino acids. Germline CDR1 is MNHNS and CDR2 is SASEGT. Written as DNA, the CDR3 is TGTGCCAGCAAAGCGGGAGGGCCTTTTTCAGATACGCAGTATTTT. It codes for CASKAGGPFSDTQYF.

The chain carries TRBV29-1 and TRBJ2-1; 9 bases map to TRBD2. This CDR3 region has 16 residues. In germline, CDR1 is SQVTM, CDR2 ANQGSEA. V lost 3 bases to trimming and J lost 7 bases; unmatched junction nucleotides: 13. This CDR3 is CSVEIDELAGRNEQFF. Here the CDR3 DNA reads TGCAGCGTTGAGATTGATGAGCTAGCGGGAAGGAATGAGCAGTTCTTC.

The chain carries TRBV5-1 and TRBJ1-2; the match to TRBD1 covers 10 bases. CDR3 length: 13 amino acids. Per the germline V gene, CDR1 is SGHRS and CDR2 is YFSETQ. Losses at the gene ends were 8 bases for V and 8 bases for J; bases not matched to a gene: 9. CDR3 protein: CASRATGGEGYTF. The DNA of the CDR3 is TGCGCCAGTAGAGCGACAGGGGGCGAGGGCTACACCTTC.

The gene calls are TRBV5-1 and TRBJ2-7, with D tentatively TRBD1 (7 bases). Germline CDR1 reads SGHRS; CDR2 reads YFSETQ. V was cut by 4 bases and J by 3 bases, with 17 bases left in between. This CDR3 comprises 15 residues. This CDR3 is CASSREAGGGYEQYF. CDR3 DNA: TGCGCCAGCAGCCGTGAGGCAGGGGGAGGCTACGAGCAGTACTTC. The whole variable domain, remainder taken from reference TRBV5-1 and TRBJ2-7, is KAGVTQTPRYLIKTRGQQVTLSCSPISGHRSVSWYQQTPGQGLQFLFEYFSETQRNKGNFPGRFSGRQFSNSRSEMNVSTLELGDSALYLCASSREAGGGYEQYFGPGTRLTVT.

This rearrangement joins TRBV19 to TRBJ2-7; 8 bases match TRBD1. In germline, CDR1 is LNHDA, CDR2 SQIVND (reference sequence). The CDR3 is 13 residues long. The ends lost 2 bases at V and 7 bases at J; junction bases unmatched: 4. CDR3 loop: CASSILDRGEQYF. The CDR3 region has the DNA TGTGCCAGTAGTATACTAGACAGGGGTGAGCAGTACTTC.

Of note for this clone: One end of the junction fails to match germline, which may point to a read error. The V and J genes are TRBV27 and TRBJ1-6; TRBD1 aligns across 11 bases. Germline CDR1 is MNHEY and CDR2 is SMNVEV (reference sequence). CDR3 size: 17 residues. The CDR3 DNA sequence: TGTGCCACCAGTACGGGAGGACAGGGGGCGGGTAATTCACCCCTCCACTTT. Amino acid sequence: CATSTGGQGAGNSPLHF.

This clone was detected once. V usage is TRBV9 and J usage is TRBJ1-5, with D maybe TRBD1 (6 bases). The ends were cut back, 0 bases at V and 7 bases at J, with 14 bases in the middle. CDR1 and CDR2 from the germline V gene are SGDLS and YYNGEE. The CDR3 is 15 amino acids. CDR3 in amino acids: CASSVGAGEGQPQHF. DNA of the CDR3: TGTGCCAGCAGCGTAGGGGCAGGGGAAGGCCAGCCCCAGCATTTT.

V is TRBV30 and J is TRBJ1-6; 8 bases are a match to TRBD1. Trimming cost V 2 bases and J 6 bases; bases outside gene matches: 6. CDR1 GTSNPN and CDR2 SVGIG come from the germline V gene (reference sequence). CDR3 length equals 15 residues. CDR3 sequence: CAWSYSTGVNSPLHF. Written as DNA, the CDR3 is TGTGCCTGGAGTTATTCGACAGGGGTTAATTCACCCCTCCACTTT.

In this sample, this clone turned up once. The genes are TRBV6-5 and TRBJ2-5, with 9 positions matching TRBD2. This CDR3 is built from 14 residues. The J segment lost 4 bases and the V segment lost 6 bases, leaving 6 bases of the junction unmatched. The V gene's germline CDR1 is MNHEY and CDR2 SVGAGI. As DNA, the CDR3 is TGTGCCAGCAGGGTCCTAGCGGGATCAGAGACCCAGTACTTC. Protein: CASRVLAGSETQYF.

The chain recombines TRBV4-2 with TRBJ1-2; the D gene is possibly TRBD1 (5 bases). With 0 bases removed from V and 4 bases from J, the gap between germline ends came to 12 bases. The CDR3 spans 15 residues. Per germline, CDR1 LGHNA and CDR2 YNFKEQ. CDR3 sequence reads: CASSQEWGGSYGYTF. The CDR3 DNA follows: TGTGCCAGCAGCCAAGAATGGGGGGGAAGCTATGGCTACACCTTC.

This clone was found once. The chain uses TRBV9 and TRBJ2-1; tentatively, D is TRBD2 (5 bases). Per the germline V gene, CDR1 is SGDLS and CDR2 is YYNGEE. Trimming took off 3 bases at V and 8 bases at J, with 18 bases between the two ends. This CDR3 spans 15 amino acids. CDR3 nucleotide sequence: TGTGCCAGCAGCGGCCCGGGATTTTCCGGCGATGAGCAGTTCTTC. The encoded protein is CASSGPGFSGDEQFF.

The genes are TRBV6-1 and TRBJ2-7; 9 nucleotides line up with TRBD1. Germline-derived CDR1 and CDR2 are MNHNS and SASEGT. Trimming cost V 4 bases and J 6 bases; bases outside gene matches: 4. This CDR3 is built from 13 residues. CDR3 protein: CASSVGTGSEQYF. DNA for the CDR3: TGTGCCAGCAGTGTCGGGACAGGGAGCGAGCAGTACTTC.

The genes are TRBV18 and TRBJ2-3, with no clear D. Trimming took 6 bases from V and 4 from J, leaving 8 bases between them. CDR3 length: 12 residues. Germline V gives CDR1 KGHSH, CDR2 LQKENI. This CDR3 reads CASSPRADTQYF. The CDR3 DNA reads as TGTGCCAGCTCTCCCCGTGCAGATACGCAGTATTTT.

The J gene is TRBJ1-6, the V gene TRBV19; D gene unclear. Trimming shortened V by 4 bases and J by 10 bases, and 11 bases separated the two germline ends. Germline loops: CDR1 LNHDA, CDR2 SQIVND (reference sequence). The CDR3 sequence is 13 residues long. The chain's CDR3 is CASSTTGESPLHF. CDR3 bases: TGTGCCAGTAGTACCACGGGAGAGTCACCCCTCCACTTT.

The chain has TRBV5-6 and TRBJ1-5; possibly TRBD1 for D (5 bases). Deletions cut 5 bases from V and 0 bases from J, with 12 bases between. This CDR3 has 15 amino acids. The V gene's germline CDR1 is SGHDT and CDR2 YYEEEE. In DNA, the CDR3 is TGTGCCAGCAGTGGGGGGGGATATAGCAATCAGCCCCAGCATTTT. Residues: CASSGGGYSNQPQHF.

The chain couples TRBV28 to TRBJ1-1, with D tentatively TRBD1 (6 bases). Trimming left V 6 bases short and J 0 bases short, with 11 bases between. The CDR3 contains 14 residues. Germline loops: CDR1 MDHEN, CDR2 SYDVKM. The CDR3 coding sequence is TGTGCCAGCAGCCCTACAGGGCTGAACACTGAAGCTTTCTTT. The encoded protein is CASSPTGLNTEAFF.

The gene calls are TRBV7-9 and TRBJ2-5; 10 nucleotides agree with TRBD1. The CDR3 extends over 16 amino acids. V shed 0 bases, J shed 5 bases, and the junction held 6 bases outside the gene matches. Germline-derived CDR1 and CDR2 are SEHNR and FQNEAQ (reference sequence). CDR3 DNA: TGTGCCAGCAGCTTAGCGACGACAGGGGGCAAGGAGACCCAGTACTTC. This encodes CASSLATTGGKETQYF.

The chain employs TRBV13 and TRBJ1-1; 9 bases align to TRBD1. This CDR3 comprises 15 residues. Germline CDR1 is PRHDT and CDR2 is FYEKMQ (reference sequence). J was trimmed by 5 bases and V by 5 bases; bases with no gene match: 9. The CDR3 region is CASSIRMTGGTEAFF. In nucleotides, the CDR3 is TGTGCCAGCAGCATAAGAATGACAGGGGGTACTGAAGCTTTCTTT.

The chain has TRBV4-3 and TRBJ2-7, with a possible D match to TRBD2 (6 bases). Germline CDR1 is LGHNA and CDR2 is YSLEER. The CDR3 extends over 16 amino acids. The V end was cut by 3 bases, the J end by 0 bases, with 15 bases between. This CDR3 is CASSQRRDGGSYEQYF. The CDR3 DNA is TGCGCCAGCAGCCAGCGCCGGGACGGGGGCTCCTACGAGCAGTACTTC.